Below, one TCR beta chain is given with its context. This sample is drawn from a study of blood T cell repertoires in COVID-19. Overall study: From the United States, Italy and Spain came samples of acute and convalescent COVID-19. In each case, the material was cDNA or gDNA derived from T cells, B-cell-depleted T cells, or PBMCs.

Germline V gene data show CDR1 as MDHEN and CDR2 as SYDVKM. This CDR3 region has 14 residues. The ends lost 6 bases at V and 9 bases at J; junction bases unmatched: 11. Authors' methods: Nucleated cell number was recorded as an estimate derived from reference gene primer amplification. The table came from immunoSEQ multiplex PCR; TCRdb's copy has only in-frame clones and leaves some out. The DNA was the basis for D and trimming; V, J and clone size are from that table. The data hold about 140,000 clones, with approximately 86% observed a single time. The clonotype was recovered from a human donor in a cohort sampled during active COVID-19. The specimen was peripheral blood. The chain employs TRBV28 and TRBJ2-5, with 9 nucleotides matching TRBD2. For the CDR3, the DNA is TGTGCCAGCAGGGGGAGCGGGGGGAATAGGGCCCAGTACTTC. Its protein product is CASRGSGGNRAQYF.